The clone carrying this T cell receptor (beta chain) was found many times. Antigen unknown. The CDR3 is 13 residues long. V lost 6 bases to trimming and J lost 7 bases, with 16 bases between them. Germline-derived CDR1 and CDR2 are DFQATT and SNEGSKA (reference sequence). The sample comes from a study of naive and memory T cell subsets. General study results and limits: From naive to CM, EM and EMRA, diversity decreased and Gini increased. A clonotype means one alpha or beta sequence, not an alpha/beta pair.

Both TRBC1 and TRBC2 were covered by a beta constant-region primer of two equimolar oligonucleotides. From the UMI-ligation and nested PCR reads, TCRdb called clonotypes with MiXCR, one entry per CDR3 protein. Of 81,000 or so distinct CDR3 sequences in the sample, roughly 7.3% were seen once. Cells stained for CD3, CD4, CD8, CD45RA and CD27 were sorted into four subsets. This clonotype was sampled from a human donor in good health. The chain joins TRBV20-1 to TRBJ2-1; D possibly uses TRBD1 or TRBD2 (5 bases each). Specimen: central memory CD4+ T cells from blood. The CDR3 DNA is TGCAGTGCGCCAATCCCAGAGGGGAATGAGCAGTTCTTC. Its translation is CSAPIPEGNEQFF.